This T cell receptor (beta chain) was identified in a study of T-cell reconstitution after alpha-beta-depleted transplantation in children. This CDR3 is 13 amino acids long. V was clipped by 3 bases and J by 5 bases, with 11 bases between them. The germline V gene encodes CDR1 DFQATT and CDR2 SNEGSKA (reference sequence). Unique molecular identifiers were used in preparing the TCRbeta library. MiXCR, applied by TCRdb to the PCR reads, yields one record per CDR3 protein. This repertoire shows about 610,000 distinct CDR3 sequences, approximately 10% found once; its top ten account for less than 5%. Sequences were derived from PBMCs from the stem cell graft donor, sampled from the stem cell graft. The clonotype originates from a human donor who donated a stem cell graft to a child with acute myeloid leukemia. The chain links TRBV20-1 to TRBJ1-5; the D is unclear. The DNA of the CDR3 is TGCAGTGCTAGGGAGGGAGTGGATCAGCCCCAGCATTTT. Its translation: CSAREGVDQPQHF.